This TCR beta chain was identified in a study of blood T cell repertoires in COVID-19. Study-level information: Sites across the United States, Italy and Spain contributed samples from acute and convalescent COVID-19. PBMCs, B-cell-depleted T cells, or T cells were the source of the cDNA or gDNA that made up the material.

The study counted Cohort 3 donors as recovered given two negative PCRs, clearance, or symptom resolution. Sequencing was performed with immunoSEQ multiplex PCR; in TCRdb, only in-frame clones are kept and a portion is missing. The data contain about 460,000 clones, roughly nine tenths of them singletons. The specimen sequenced was PBMCs or T cells enriched from blood (not recorded which). This TCR derives from an older woman who had recovered from COVID-19.

The DNA for the CDR3 is TGTGCCAGCAGTCTACTTGGCACTGAAGCTTTCTTT. Amino acid sequence: CASSLLGTEAFF. The chain is built from TRBV2 and TRBJ1-1; no definite D call. The CDR3 loop spans 12 amino acids. The germline V gene has CDR1 SNHLY and CDR2 FYNNEI. V dropped 5 bases and J dropped 4 bases, with 8 bases sitting between them.